This TCR beta chain comes out of a study of CD8+CD57+ T cells in acquired aplastic anemia. Study-wide background: The sorted CD4+ and CD8+ cells yielded an average approximately 3.3 ug of DNA.

The trim removed 6 bases at V and 5 bases at J, leaving 7 bases unmatched. This CDR3 contains 13 residues. The sample holds many counts of this clonotype. Its antigen is still unknown. Study-wide findings and caveats: Patients had around 28 CD8+ CDR3 sequences in common with controls (the shared set).

Before being chosen for sequencing, patients had shown CD8+CD57+ cell expansion by flow cytometry. Severe acquired aplastic anemia was present in every patient. Genomic DNA provided the template from which TCR beta VDJ and CDR3 profiles were obtained. TCRdb re-analysed the reads in MiXCR, keeping a single row per CDR3 protein. The repertoire includes about 160,000 distinct CDR3 sequences, about 50% of them detected once, and roughly 30% sits in the top ten. The clonotype comes from a human donor with aplastic anemia. The material sequenced was sorted CD4+, CD8+, or CD8+CD57+ T cells (not recorded which) from PBMCs. The V gene is TRBV12-3 or TRBV12-4, the J gene TRBJ2-7, with TRBD1 matching 7 bases. CDR3 amino acids: CASRGDSPDEQYF. CDR3 bases: TGTGCCAGCAGGGGGGACAGCCCGGACGAGCAGTACTTC.